This TCR beta chain was sequenced for a study of cytomegalovirus exposure and HLA in healthy donors. Study in general: There were approximately 80 million unique TCRs (from HLA-typed donors) in an early data release. Study-level results: Analyzed later, most CMV-associated TCR beta chains appeared HLA-restricted. It was reported that the classifier diagnosed cytomegalovirus status with high specificity and sensitivity in both the original and validation cohorts.

In the PCR, 60 Vbeta and 13 Jbeta primers were used. Sequenced by immunoSEQ multiplex PCR; TCRdb stores in-frame clones only, minus some. The repertoire has 150,000 to 200,000 clones, 75% to 85% of them found once; the top ten carry 1.5% to 2%. To note about this clone: What it binds is not known.

In nominal health when sampled, donors likely had unrecorded immune exposures nonetheless. The V gene's germline CDR1 is ENHRY and CDR2 SYGVKD. Trimming cost V 6 bases and J 7 bases; bases outside gene matches: 7. This CDR3 is built from 14 residues. Sequencing input: PBMCs. The TCR was taken from a woman in her late teens or twenties in good health and CMV-seronegative. The V and J genes are TRBV10-3 and TRBJ2-1, with TRBD1 matching 9 bases. CDR3 DNA: TGTGCCATCAGGGGGACAGGGAGTTTTAATGAGCAGTTCTTC. Translation: CAIRGTGSFNEQFF.